These T cell receptor beta chains were read from a single sample in a study of OX40 agonist ivuxolimab in advanced cancers. Sequencing was performed with immunoSEQ multiplex PCR; in TCRdb, only in-frame clones are kept and a portion is missing. This sample has roughly 15,000 clones, with around 80% found just once. The input for sequencing was CD4+ or CD8+ T cells sorted from blood, taken in a trial of the OX40 agonist ivuxolimab. Every receptor here comes from an adult with an advanced solid tumor such as melanoma, head and neck, liver or kidney cancer. CDR3s include the opening cysteine and the closing phenylalanine or tryptophan. A D gene is named only where the DNA matches it firmly. Some rows have no size entry. The others give once, few or many, or a class for an expanded clone.

J: TRBJ2-7; D: .; V: TRBV28; size: few; DNA: TGTGCCAGCAGGCCGCCCGACCCGAGCTCCTACGAGCAGTACTTC; CDR3: CASRPPDPSSYEQYF
J: TRBJ2-3; D: .; V: TRBV9; size: .; DNA: TGTGCCAGCAGCGTAGGTGGGACAGATACGCAGTATTTT; CDR3: CASSVGGTDTQYF
J: TRBJ2-7; D: .; V: TRBV9; size: .; DNA: TGTGCCAGCAGCGTAGACGAGGGGCTCTACGAGCAGTACTTC; CDR3: CASSVDEGLYEQYF
J: TRBJ2-7; D: .; V: TRBV7-2; size: .; DNA: TGTGCCAGCAACCTCATGGGGGCAATGGACTACGAGCAGTACTTC; CDR3: CASNLMGAMDYEQYF
J: TRBJ2-5; D: TRBD1; V: TRBV15; size: .; DNA: TGTGCCACCAGCAGAGAGGGCACAGGGGGTACGGAGACCCAGTACTTC; CDR3: CATSREGTGGTETQYF
J: TRBJ2-1; D: TRBD2; V: TRBV29-1; size: .; DNA: TGCAGCGTTGAAGGGGGACTAGCGGATGAGCAGTTCTTC; CDR3: CSVEGGLADEQFF
J: TRBJ2-7; D: .; V: TRBV6-5; size: .; DNA: TGTGCCAGCAGTGACTTGGACAGCTACGAGCAGTACTTC; CDR3: CASSDLDSYEQYF
J: TRBJ1-3; D: .; V: TRBV5-6; size: .; DNA: TGTGCCAGCAGCTTTCGTGTCACCCGGAACACCATATATTTT; CDR3: CASSFRVTRNTIYF
J: TRBJ2-7; D: .; V: TRBV4-1; size: .; DNA: TGCGCCAGCAGCCAATTGGACAACTCCTACGAGCAGTACTTC; CDR3: CASSQLDNSYEQYF
J: TRBJ2-7; D: .; V: TRBV6-1; size: once; DNA: TGTGCCAGCAGACAGGCCCTAAGGGAGCAGTACTTC; CDR3: CASRQALREQYF
J: TRBJ1-3; D: .; V: TRBV4-2; size: once; DNA: TGTGCCAGCAGCCAAGAGGGAACAAGTTTCGGATACACCATATATTTT; CDR3: CASSQEGTSFGYTIYF
J: TRBJ2-7; D: .; V: TRBV5-6; size: .; DNA: TGTGCCAGCAGCTACTCCTACGAGCAGTACTTC; CDR3: CASSYSYEQYF
J: TRBJ2-7; D: TRBD1; V: TRBV7-9; size: .; DNA: TGTGCCAGCAGCTTACGACAGGGTCATCGGAACGAGCAGTACTTC; CDR3: CASSLRQGHRNEQYF
J: TRBJ2-1; D: .; V: TRBV6-5; size: .; DNA: TGTGCCAGCAGTCCGGGACTCAGCTCCTACAATGAGCAGTTCTTC; CDR3: CASSPGLSSYNEQFF
J: TRBJ1-2; D: .; V: TRBV15; size: .; DNA: TGTGCCACCAGCAGAACAGGGACCAACTATGGCTACACCTTC; CDR3: CATSRTGTNYGYTF
J: TRBJ2-3; D: TRBD1; V: TRBV19; size: .; DNA: TGTGCCAGCGGAGAGGGACAGGGGGCCGATACGCAGTATTTT; CDR3: CASGEGQGADTQYF
J: TRBJ2-7; D: .; V: TRBV6-6; size: .; DNA: TGTGCCACCCGCGGGACAGAGGTGTACTTC; CDR3: CATRGTEVYF